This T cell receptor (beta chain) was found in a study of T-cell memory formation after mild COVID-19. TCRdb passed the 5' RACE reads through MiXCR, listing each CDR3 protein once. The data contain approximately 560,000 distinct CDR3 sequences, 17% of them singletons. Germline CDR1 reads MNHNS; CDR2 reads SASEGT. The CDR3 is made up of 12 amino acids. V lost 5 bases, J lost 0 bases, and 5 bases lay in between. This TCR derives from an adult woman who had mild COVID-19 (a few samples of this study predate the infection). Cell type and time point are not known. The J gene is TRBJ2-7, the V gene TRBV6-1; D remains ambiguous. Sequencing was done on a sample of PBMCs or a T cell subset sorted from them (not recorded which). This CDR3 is CASSTHSYEQYF. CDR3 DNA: TGTGCCAGCAGTACACACTCCTACGAGCAGTACTTC.